Listed below are T cell receptor beta chains from one sample, sequenced in a study of blood T cell repertoires in COVID-19. Using immunoSEQ multiplex PCR, the repertoire was profiled, and TCRdb retains in-frame clones only, with some absent. The sample holds about 210,000 clones, 82% seen once. The source material was peripheral blood. The source of these receptors is a woman aged 55-70 years with COVID-19, enrolled during active disease. The CDR3 runs from the conserved cysteine through the conserved F or W. D genes are given only for firm matches. Only some rows state a clone size, as once, few, many or a class for expanded clones.

CDR3nt: TGCGCCAGCAGTACGGGACAGGGTAACTATGGCTACACCTTC
CDR3aa: CASSTGQGNYGYTF
v_gene: TRBV4-1
abundance: NA
d_gene: TRBD1
j_gene: TRBJ1-2

CDR3nt: TGCGCCAGCAGCCAAGACACACAGGGGCAGGGTGGCTACACCTTC
CDR3aa: CASSQDTQGQGGYTF
v_gene: TRBV4-1
abundance: NA
d_gene: TRBD1
j_gene: TRBJ1-2

CDR3nt: TGTGCCTGGAGTGTACCCAGGCGAACCTACGAGCAGTACTTC
CDR3aa: CAWSVPRRTYEQYF
v_gene: TRBV30
abundance: NA
d_gene: NA
j_gene: TRBJ2-7

CDR3nt: TGTGCCAGCAGTGAATTGCGCTCTGGAAACACCATATATTTT
CDR3aa: CASSELRSGNTIYF
v_gene: TRBV2
abundance: NA
d_gene: NA
j_gene: TRBJ1-3

CDR3nt: TGCGCCAGCAGCCTAGACAGGTCTTCCTATAATTCACCCCTCCACTTT
CDR3aa: CASSLDRSSYNSPLHF
v_gene: TRBV5-1
abundance: NA
d_gene: NA
j_gene: TRBJ1-6

CDR3nt: TGTGCCATCAACCGACAGGTCAGAGGTGAAGCTTTCTTT
CDR3aa: CAINRQVRGEAFF
v_gene: TRBV10-3
abundance: once
d_gene: NA
j_gene: TRBJ1-1

CDR3nt: TGTGCCAGTAGTACCTCCGACAGGGGGCATCAGCCCCAGCATTTT
CDR3aa: CASSTSDRGHQPQHF
v_gene: TRBV19
abundance: NA
d_gene: TRBD1
j_gene: TRBJ1-5

CDR3nt: TGTGCCAGCAGCGCGGGACAGGGAGGCCCCGTCCCTTATCAGCCCCAGCATTTT
CDR3aa: CASSAGQGGPVPYQPQHF
v_gene: TRBV5-6
abundance: NA
d_gene: TRBD1
j_gene: TRBJ1-5

CDR3nt: TGTGCCAGCAGCTTGTCTTACTCTGGAAACACCATATATTTT
CDR3aa: CASSLSYSGNTIYF
v_gene: TRBV5-8
abundance: NA
d_gene: NA
j_gene: TRBJ1-3

CDR3nt: TGCAGCGGACAGGGAATAGGAGGCTACACCTTC
CDR3aa: CSGQGIGGYTF
v_gene: TRBV20-1
abundance: NA
d_gene: TRBD1
j_gene: TRBJ1-2

CDR3nt: TGTGCCAGCAGCTTAGGGAGCGGGGCTAACTATGGCTACACCTTC
CDR3aa: CASSLGSGANYGYTF
v_gene: TRBV7-8
abundance: NA
d_gene: NA
j_gene: TRBJ1-2

CDR3nt: TGTGCCAGCAGCCAAGTAATCACACGGCAGTTCTTC
CDR3aa: CASSQVITRQFF
v_gene: TRBV3-1/TRBV3-2
abundance: few
d_gene: NA
j_gene: TRBJ2-1

CDR3nt: TGTGCCAGTACTCTCCTAGGTGAGCAGTTCTTC
CDR3aa: CASTLLGEQFF
v_gene: TRBV7-2
abundance: NA
d_gene: NA
j_gene: TRBJ2-1

CDR3nt: TGTGCCAGCACCTTCTACGGGGGGAACACTGAAGCTTTCTTT
CDR3aa: CASTFYGGNTEAFF
v_gene: TRBV28
abundance: NA
d_gene: NA
j_gene: TRBJ1-1

CDR3nt: TGTGCCAGCAGCTTAGCTAGCGGGGGGAGCACCGGGGAGCTGTTTTTT
CDR3aa: CASSLASGGSTGELFF
v_gene: TRBV7-3
abundance: NA
d_gene: TRBD2
j_gene: TRBJ2-2

CDR3nt: TGCGCCAGCAGCCCCCGGGACATGTACAATGAGCAGTTCTTC
CDR3aa: CASSPRDMYNEQFF
v_gene: TRBV4-1
abundance: NA
d_gene: NA
j_gene: TRBJ2-1

CDR3nt: TGTGCCAGCAGACAGGGGTCCCATGGCTACACCTTC
CDR3aa: CASRQGSHGYTF
v_gene: TRBV28
abundance: once
d_gene: TRBD1
j_gene: TRBJ1-2

CDR3nt: TGTGCCAGCAGTTACTCCCGAGGGACCCAGTACTTC
CDR3aa: CASSYSRGTQYF
v_gene: TRBV6-5
abundance: once
d_gene: NA
j_gene: TRBJ2-5

CDR3nt: TGTGCCAGCAGCTTACCGGGACAGGCAACTAATGAAAAACTGTTTTTT
CDR3aa: CASSLPGQATNEKLFF
v_gene: TRBV7-9
abundance: NA
d_gene: TRBD1
j_gene: TRBJ1-4

CDR3nt: TGCGCCAGCAGCCTGGAACCAAGGGGGGGGAATGAAAAACTGTTTTTT
CDR3aa: CASSLEPRGGNEKLFF
v_gene: TRBV5-1
abundance: few
d_gene: NA
j_gene: TRBJ1-4

CDR3nt: TGTGCCAGCAGCTTGGGACTAGCGGGAGGGTGGAATGAGCAGTTCTTC
CDR3aa: CASSLGLAGGWNEQFF
v_gene: TRBV7-8
abundance: NA
d_gene: TRBD2
j_gene: TRBJ2-1

CDR3nt: TGTGCCAGCAGCTCCCCAGGGCAGACCTACAATGAGCAGTTCTTC
CDR3aa: CASSSPGQTYNEQFF
v_gene: TRBV7-2
abundance: NA
d_gene: NA
j_gene: TRBJ2-1

CDR3nt: TGTGCCAGCGGACGGGGACAGGGCCTCCAGCCCCAGCATTTT
CDR3aa: CASGRGQGLQPQHF
v_gene: TRBV6-5
abundance: NA
d_gene: TRBD1
j_gene: TRBJ1-5

CDR3nt: TGTGCCATCAGTGAAGCTGGGACAGGGAAGGCTGAAGCTTTCTTT
CDR3aa: CAISEAGTGKAEAFF
v_gene: TRBV10-3
abundance: NA
d_gene: TRBD1
j_gene: TRBJ1-1

CDR3nt: TGTGCCAGCAGCCTACAGGGCACAGATACGCAGTATTTT
CDR3aa: CASSLQGTDTQYF
v_gene: TRBV28
abundance: once
d_gene: NA
j_gene: TRBJ2-3

CDR3nt: TGTGCCAGCAGTTCCCGGGGGAGCAATCAGCCCCAGCATTTT
CDR3aa: CASSSRGSNQPQHF
v_gene: TRBV6-6
abundance: NA
d_gene: NA
j_gene: TRBJ1-5

CDR3nt: TGTGCCAGCAGTGACAGGCCGTCACCCCTCCACTTT
CDR3aa: CASSDRPSPLHF
v_gene: TRBV6-1
abundance: NA
d_gene: NA
j_gene: TRBJ1-6

CDR3nt: TGTGCCACCAGCAGATCTGCTAGCGGGAGGGCCGGTGAGTATGAGCAGTTCTTC
CDR3aa: CATSRSASGRAGEYEQFF
v_gene: TRBV15
abundance: NA
d_gene: TRBD2
j_gene: TRBJ2-1

CDR3nt: TGCAGTGCTAGTCCGTCCGGGAACACTGAAGCTTTCTTT
CDR3aa: CSASPSGNTEAFF
v_gene: TRBV20-1
abundance: NA
d_gene: NA
j_gene: TRBJ1-1

CDR3nt: TGTGCCAGCAGCCCGGGACTAGCGGGAGGCTACAATGAGCAGTTCTTC
CDR3aa: CASSPGLAGGYNEQFF
v_gene: TRBV3-1/TRBV3-2
abundance: NA
d_gene: TRBD2
j_gene: TRBJ2-1

CDR3nt: TGTGCCTGGAGTGGGGACTACGGGGTATCTGGAAACACCATATATTTT
CDR3aa: CAWSGDYGVSGNTIYF
v_gene: TRBV30
abundance: NA
d_gene: NA
j_gene: TRBJ1-3

CDR3nt: TGTGCCAGCAGCCAAGATCTAGGTCGGGAGTACGACTTC
CDR3aa: CASSQDLGREYDF
v_gene: TRBV4-2
abundance: few
d_gene: NA
j_gene: TRBJ2-4

CDR3nt: TGTGCCAGCAGTTCCCGGCGTGCTAGTGCGGGAAATCAGCCCCAGCATTTT
CDR3aa: CASSSRRASAGNQPQHF
v_gene: TRBV28
abundance: NA
d_gene: NA
j_gene: TRBJ1-5

CDR3nt: TGTGCCAGCAATCTCCGACAGGGAAACGCTGAAGCTTTCTTT
CDR3aa: CASNLRQGNAEAFF
v_gene: TRBV27
abundance: NA
d_gene: TRBD1
j_gene: TRBJ1-1

CDR3nt: TGTGCCAGCGAGGTAGCGGGAGGGCCCGGTCGGAATGAGCAGTTCTTC
CDR3aa: CASEVAGGPGRNEQFF
v_gene: TRBV3-1/TRBV3-2
abundance: once
d_gene: TRBD2
j_gene: TRBJ2-1